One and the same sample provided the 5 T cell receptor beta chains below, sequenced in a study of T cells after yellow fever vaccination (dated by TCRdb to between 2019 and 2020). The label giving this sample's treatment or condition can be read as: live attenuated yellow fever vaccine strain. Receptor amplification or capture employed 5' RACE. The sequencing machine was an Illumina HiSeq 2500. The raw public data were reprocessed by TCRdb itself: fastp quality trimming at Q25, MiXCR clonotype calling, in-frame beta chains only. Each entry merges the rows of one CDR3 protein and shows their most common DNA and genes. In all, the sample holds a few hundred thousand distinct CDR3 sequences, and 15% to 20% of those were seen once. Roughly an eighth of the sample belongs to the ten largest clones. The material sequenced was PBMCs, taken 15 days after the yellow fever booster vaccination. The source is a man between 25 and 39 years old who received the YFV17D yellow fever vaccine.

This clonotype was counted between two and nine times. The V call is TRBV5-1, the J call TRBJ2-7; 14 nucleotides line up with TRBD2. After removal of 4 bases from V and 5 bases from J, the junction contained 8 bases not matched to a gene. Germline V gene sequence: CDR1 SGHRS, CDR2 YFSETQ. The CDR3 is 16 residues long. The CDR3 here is CASSRGLAGDYDEQYF. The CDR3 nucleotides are TGCGCCAGCAGCAGGGGACTAGCGGGAGACTACGACGAGCAGTACTTC.

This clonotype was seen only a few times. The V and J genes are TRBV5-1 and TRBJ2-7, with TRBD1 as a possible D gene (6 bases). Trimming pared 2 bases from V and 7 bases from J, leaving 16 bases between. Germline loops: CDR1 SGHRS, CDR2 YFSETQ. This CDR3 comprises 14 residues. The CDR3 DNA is TGCGCCAGCAGCTTATTACCAGGGGTGGGTGAGCAGTACTTC. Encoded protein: CASSLLPGVGEQYF.

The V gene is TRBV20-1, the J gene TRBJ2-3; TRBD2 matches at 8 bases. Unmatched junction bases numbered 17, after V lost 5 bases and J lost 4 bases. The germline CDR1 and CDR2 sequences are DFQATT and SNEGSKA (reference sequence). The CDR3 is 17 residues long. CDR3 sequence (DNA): TGCAGTGCTCTTCCGGGGACTAGTTTTTATCTTGCAGATACGCAGTATTTT. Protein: CSALPGTSFYLADTQYF.

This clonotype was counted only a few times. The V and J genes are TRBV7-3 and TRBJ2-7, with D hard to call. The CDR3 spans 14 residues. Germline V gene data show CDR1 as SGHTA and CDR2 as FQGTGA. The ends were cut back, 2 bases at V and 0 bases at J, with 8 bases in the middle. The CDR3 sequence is CASSLLGRSYEQYF. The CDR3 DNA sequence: TGTGCCAGCAGCTTATTAGGTCGCTCCTACGAGCAGTACTTC.

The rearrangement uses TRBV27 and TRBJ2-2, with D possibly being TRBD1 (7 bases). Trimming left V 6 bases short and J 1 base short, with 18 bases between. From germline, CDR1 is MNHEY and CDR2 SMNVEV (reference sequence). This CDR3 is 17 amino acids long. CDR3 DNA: TGTGCCAGCAGCTATATCTACAGGGGAGGGAACACCGGGGAGCTGTTTTTT. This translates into CASSYIYRGGNTGELFF.